Following are 10 T cell receptor beta chains from one sample sequenced in a study of cytomegalovirus exposure and HLA in healthy donors. It was with 60 Vbeta and 13 Jbeta primers that the PCR ran. TCRdb's copy holds only in-frame clones and misses some; the assay was immunoSEQ multiplex PCR. The sample holds 100,000 to 120,000 clones, roughly 79% seen once. The sequencing input was PBMCs. These receptors all come from a male donor in good health and CMV-seronegative.

This chain links TRBV27 with TRBJ2-7; 9 nucleotides agree with TRBD1. The germline V gene has CDR1 MNHEY and CDR2 SMNVEV (reference sequence). This CDR3 spans 14 amino acids. Germline trimming cut 4 bases from V and 5 bases from J; bases unmatched to any gene: 6. The CDR3 DNA reads as TGTGCCAGCAGTTACGGGACAGGGTACCACGAGCAGTACTTC. Its protein is CASSYGTGYHEQYF.

The chain recombines TRBV6-1 with TRBJ2-7; 10 bases map to TRBD2. CDR1 is MNHNS, CDR2 SASEGT, per germline. The J segment lost 4 bases and the V segment lost 5 bases, leaving 2 bases of the junction unmatched. CDR3 length: 13 amino acids. CDR3 coding DNA: TGTGCCAGCAGTACTAGCGGGGTATACGAGCAGTACTTC. Residues: CASSTSGVYEQYF.

The CDR3 DNA reads TGTGCCAGCAGGGTGGGGCGGGAGTGGGAGCAGTACTTC. Its protein product is CASRVGREWEQYF. The V and J genes are TRBV27 and TRBJ2-5; 7 bases fit TRBD2. This CDR3 spans 13 amino acids. Germline V gene lookup returns CDR1 MNHEY and CDR2 SMNVEV (reference sequence). V trimming: 6 bases; J trimming: 11 bases; junction bases outside the gene matches: 12.

The CDR3 is CAISQGGETQYF. The CDR3 region has the DNA TGTGCCATCAGTCAGGGTGGGGAGACCCAGTACTTC. The chain has TRBV10-3 and TRBJ2-5, with a possible D match to TRBD1 (5 bases). This CDR3 has 12 residues. The ends were cut back, 5 bases at V and 5 bases at J, with 9 bases in the middle. The germline gives CDR1 ENHRY, CDR2 SYGVKD.

V is TRBV6-1 and J is TRBJ1-1, with TRBD1 matching over 9 bases. V was clipped by 8 bases and J by 3 bases; unmatched bases: 7. Per the germline V gene, CDR1 is MNHNS and CDR2 is SASEGT. This CDR3 region has 14 residues. This chain's CDR3 is CASGGQGWDTEAFF. Written as DNA, the CDR3 is TGTGCCAGCGGGGGACAGGGATGGGACACTGAAGCTTTCTTT.

The CDR3 reads CASSLSGGEETQYF. The CDR3 nucleotides are TGTGCCAGCAGTTTATCAGGAGGGGAAGAGACCCAGTACTTC. The chain joins TRBV27 to TRBJ2-5; a weak D match, TRBD2 (6 bases). There are 14 residues in the CDR3. Germline V gene data show CDR1 as MNHEY and CDR2 as SMNVEV (reference sequence). Trimming took off 0 bases at V and 3 bases at J, with 8 bases between the two ends.

This clone appeared a few times. This chain uses TRBV5-6 with TRBJ1-2, with TRBD1 matching over 9 bases. The CDR3 contains 15 residues. V lost 4 bases and J lost 6; bases outside the gene matches: 10. CDR1 and CDR2 from the germline V gene are SGHDT and YYEEEE. The CDR3 DNA sequence: TGTGCCAGCAGCCGCAGGGACAGGGAGACGAATGGCTACACCTTC. It encodes CASSRRDRETNGYTF.

The chain employs TRBV27 and TRBJ2-1; 7 nucleotides line up with TRBD2. The CDR3 runs to 16 residues. The J segment lost 7 bases and the V segment lost 3 bases, leaving 12 bases of the junction unmatched. Germline lookup yields CDR1 MNHEY and CDR2 SMNVEV (reference sequence). This chain's CDR3 is CASSFLGTPGGNEQFF. CDR3 sequence (DNA): TGTGCCAGCAGTTTTCTCGGGACTCCGGGGGGAAATGAGCAGTTCTTC.

The chain recombines TRBV11-2 with TRBJ1-1; TRBD1 aligns across 9 bases. The germline CDR1 and CDR2 sequences are SGHAT and FQNNGV. V shed 2 bases, J shed 1 base, and the junction held 11 bases outside the gene matches. The CDR3 runs to 18 residues. The CDR3 spells CASSLHRTGEVENTEAFF. The DNA for the CDR3 is TGTGCCAGCAGCTTACATCGGACAGGGGAGGTTGAGAACACTGAAGCTTTCTTT.

This chain connects TRBV7-9 to TRBJ1-2; 9 bases match TRBD1. The CDR3 runs to 18 residues. The V segment lost 4 bases and the J segment 8 bases; nucleotides outside the gene matches: 20. Per the germline V gene, CDR1 is SEHNR and CDR2 is FQNEAQ (reference sequence). The CDR3 here is CASSSPFGGQGRTGGYTF. The CDR3 nucleotides are TGTGCCAGCAGCTCCCCCTTTGGGGGACAGGGACGGACTGGAGGCTACACCTTC.